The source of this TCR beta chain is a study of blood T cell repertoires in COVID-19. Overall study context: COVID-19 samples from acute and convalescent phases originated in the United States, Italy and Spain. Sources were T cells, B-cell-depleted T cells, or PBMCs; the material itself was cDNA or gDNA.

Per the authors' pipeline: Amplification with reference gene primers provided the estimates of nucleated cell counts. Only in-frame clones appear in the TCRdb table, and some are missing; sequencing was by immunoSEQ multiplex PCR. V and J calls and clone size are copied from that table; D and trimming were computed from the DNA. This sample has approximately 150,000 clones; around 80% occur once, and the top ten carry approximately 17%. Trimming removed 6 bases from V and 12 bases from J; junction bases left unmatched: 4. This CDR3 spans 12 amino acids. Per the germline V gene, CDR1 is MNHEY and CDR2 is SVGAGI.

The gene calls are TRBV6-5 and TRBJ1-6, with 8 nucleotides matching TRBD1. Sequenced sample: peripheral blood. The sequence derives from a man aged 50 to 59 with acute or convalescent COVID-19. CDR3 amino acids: CASRAGGKPLHF. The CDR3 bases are TGTGCCAGCAGGGCAGGGGGCAAACCCCTCCACTTT.